The rows below give T cell receptor beta chains drawn from one sample of a study of T cells in Graves' hyperthyroidism and ophthalmopathy. TCRdb reprocessed the multiplex PCR reads with MiXCR, giving one entry per CDR3 protein. This sample has 490,000 or so distinct CDR3 sequences, with about 20% found just once. What was sequenced was blood. The origin of the receptors is a woman between 70 and 85 years old with Graves' ophthalmopathy. Each CDR3 is given with its conserved first and last residue. D genes are given only for firm matches. Size is omitted from some rows. Given values are once, few, many or a class for expanded clones.

TRBJ2-5	TRBD1	.	TRBV4-1	TGCGCCAGCAGCTCGACAGGGGAGACCCAGTACTTC	CASSSTGETQYF
TRBJ2-3	.	.	TRBV19	TGTGCCAGTACTCCCCCGACAGGTACAGATACGCAGTATTTT	CASTPPTGTDTQYF
TRBJ1-1	TRBD1	many	TRBV18	TGTGCCAGCTCACGCACAGGGGATATGAACACTGAAGCTTTCTTT	CASSRTGDMNTEAFF
TRBJ2-1	.	.	TRBV10-1	TGCGCCAGCAGTGAGTCGGCGGAGAATGAGCAGTTCTTC	CASSESAENEQFF
TRBJ1-4	.	.	TRBV2	TGTGCCTGCAGCGAAGGGTCACTTCCAACTACTAATGAAAAACTGTTTTTT	CACSEGSLPTTNEKLFF
TRBJ2-7	TRBD2	few	TRBV30	TGTGCCTGGAAGGCTAGCGGATACGAGCAGTACTTC	CAWKASGYEQYF
TRBJ1-2	TRBD1	.	TRBV11-2	TGTGCCAGCAGCGAGGGACAGTTCAATGGCTACACCTTC	CASSEGQFNGYTF
TRBJ2-3	TRBD1	few	TRBV5-1	TGCGCCAGCAGCTTGGCCGGGACAGGACGTGTAGATACGCAGTATTTT	CASSLAGTGRVDTQYF
TRBJ2-3	.	many	TRBV12-3/TRBV12-4	TGTGCCAGTTGGACGGGCCTCACAGATACGCAGTATTTT	CASWTGLTDTQYF
TRBJ2-3	TRBD2	few	TRBV6-1	TGTGCCAGCAGCCTCTTTGGGACTAGCGGCACAGATACGCAGTATTTT	CASSLFGTSGTDTQYF
TRBJ2-5	.	few	TRBV7-2	TGTGCCAGCAGCAAACTGGACAGTGCGACCCAGTACTTC	CASSKLDSATQYF
TRBJ1-5	.	many	TRBV28	TGTGCCAGCAGTTTCCAGGGACAGCCCCAGCATTTT	CASSFQGQPQHF
TRBJ2-1	.	.	TRBV3-1	TGTGCCAGCAGTCACAGGAGGGACAATGAGCAGTTCTTC	CASSHRRDNEQFF
TRBJ1-4	.	many	TRBV2	TGTGCCAGCAGTGCGGTGGGGGCCTCTAATGAAAAACTGTTTTTT	CASSAVGASNEKLFF
TRBJ2-5	.	few	TRBV28	TGTGCCAGCAGTCGTTTTGAAGAGACCCAGTACTTC	CASSRFEETQYF
TRBJ1-1	.	.	TRBV28	TGTGCCAGCAGTTTCCGTTTAGGGACCGAAGCTTTCTTT	CASSFRLGTEAFF
TRBJ2-1	.	.	TRBV27	TGTGCCAGCAGTGAAGTTTTGGCAGGATCCTACAATGAGCAGTTCTTC	CASSEVLAGSYNEQFF
TRBJ2-3	.	.	TRBV20-1	TGCGGTGCTAGTTGGGGGGGCACAGATACGCAGTATTTT	CGASWGGTDTQYF
TRBJ2-1	TRBD1	few	TRBV10-3	TGTGCCATCAGTGTACGGGACAGGGGCCACAATGAGCAGTTCTTC	CAISVRDRGHNEQFF
TRBJ1-2	TRBD1	few	TRBV28	TGTGCCAGCAGTCACGGACAGGCATTAAACTATGGCTACACCTTC	CASSHGQALNYGYTF
TRBJ2-3	TRBD2	few	TRBV7-2	TGTGCCAGCAGCTTAGGTAGGGCTAGCGGTCGCCCCAACACAGATACGCAGTATTTT	CASSLGRASGRPNTDTQYF
TRBJ1-6	.	.	TRBV5-6	TGTGCCAGCAGCTTGACGGGACTAAATTCACCCCTCCACTTT	CASSLTGLNSPLHF
TRBJ1-5	.	many	TRBV12-3/TRBV12-4	TGTGCCAGCAGTTCAGACACGGGCAATCAGCCCCAGCATTTT	CASSSDTGNQPQHF
TRBJ2-7	TRBD2	few	TRBV10-3	TGTGCCACCGGTGAACGGACTAGCGGGACAATTTCCTACGAGCAGTACTTC	CATGERTSGTISYEQYF